Each of the 2 T cell receptor beta chains below was sequenced from the same sample in a study of blood T cell repertoires in COVID-19. Assay: immunoSEQ multiplex PCR; the TCRdb copy retains only in-frame clones and omits some. The profile covers approximately 300,000 clones, with approximately 82% appearing a single time and approximately 1.3% taken by the ten largest. The sequencing sample was made of peripheral blood. The source of these receptors is a woman aged 50 to 65 with acute or convalescent COVID-19.

The chain has TRBV6-5 and TRBJ2-5; D is unclear. The CDR3 has 11 amino acids. Per germline, CDR1 MNHEY and CDR2 SVGAGI. Between the trimmed V and J ends, which lost 2 bases and 5 bases, there was a span of 3 bases. CDR3 loop: CASSYRETQYF. The CDR3 region has the DNA TGTGCCAGCAGTTACCGGGAGACCCAGTACTTC.

The J gene is TRBJ1-2, the V gene TRBV9, with TRBD1 matching over 9 bases. This CDR3 comprises 16 residues. Trimming cost V 4 bases and J 5 bases; bases outside gene matches: 12. Germline CDR1 reads SGDLS; CDR2 reads YYNGEE. Written as DNA, the CDR3 is TGTGCCAGCAGCTCCCAGTCTGGACAGGGGTCGTATGGCTACACCTTC. This codes for CASSSQSGQGSYGYTF.